This TCR beta chain was recorded in a study of a mutant IDH1 vaccine in newly diagnosed glioma. As for the study in general: Treatment recipients were about 62% male and about 40% female, and their mean age was about 39 years. Most had both radiotherapy and temozolomide beforehand; others had only one.

The method was immunoSEQ multiplex PCR; TCRdb's version includes in-frame clones alone and lacks a portion of them. The data hold about 36,000 clones, with around 90% observed a single time. Regarding this clone: The antigen is undetermined.

CDR1 SGHTA and CDR2 FQGNSA come from the germline V gene. This CDR3 contains 13 residues. Between the trimmed V and J ends, which lost 5 bases and 1 base, there was a span of 9 bases. Study-level results: There seemed to be no relation between pseudoprogression and changes in top peripheral T cell clonotypes.

Time point given: baseline, week 1 (first vaccination visit). Stated treatment: pre-vaccination baseline after standard-of-care therapy. Donors had new WHO grade 3 or 4 IDH1-mutant, ATRX-lost astrocytomas. Here the sequenced sample was PBMCs, taken from a glioma patient treated with radiotherapy, temozolomide or both. The TCR was taken from a man aged 18-30 years with glioma. The chain combines TRBV7-2 with TRBJ2-7; no clear D gene. The CDR3 reads CASSPDGSYEQYF. CDR3 coding DNA: TGTGCCAGCAGCCCTGACGGATCCTACGAGCAGTACTTC.